The 11 T cell receptor beta chains reported below all come from one sample, sequenced in a study of cytomegalovirus exposure and HLA in healthy donors. In the PCR, 60 Vbeta and 13 Jbeta primers were used. Assay: immunoSEQ multiplex PCR; the TCRdb copy retains only in-frame clones and omits some. The data contain roughly 110,000 clones, around 80% of them singletons. Sequencing was carried out using PBMCs. Receptors originate from a young woman in good health and CMV-seropositive.

This chain connects TRBV6-1 to TRBJ2-2, with D unresolved. The length of the CDR3 is 13 residues. V lost 5 bases, J lost 6 bases, and 10 bases lay in between. CDR1 and CDR2 (germline): MNHNS, SASEGT. In DNA, the CDR3 is TGTGCCAGCAGTACCAGCAGCGCCGGGGAGCTGTTTTTT. Translated: CASSTSSAGELFF.

This chain uses TRBV28 with TRBJ2-3, with TRBD2 matching over 8 bases. The CDR3 is 16 residues long. V lost 6 bases, J lost 0 bases, and 8 bases stayed unmatched. Looked up from germline, CDR1 is MDHEN and CDR2 is SYDVKM. CDR3 bases: TGTGCCAGCAGCTCACCTAGCGGGCTAAGCACAGATACGCAGTATTTT. The encoded protein is CASSSPSGLSTDTQYF.

The chain carries TRBV7-3 and TRBJ2-6; no definite D call. Trimming left V 5 bases short and J 4 bases short, with 9 bases between. From germline, CDR1 is SGHTA and CDR2 FQGTGA. The CDR3 is made up of 14 amino acids. Written as DNA, the CDR3 is TGTGCCAGCAGCCCGGCGAGGGGGGCCAACGTCCTGACTTTC. Protein sequence: CASSPARGANVLTF.

The chain has TRBV11-2 and TRBJ1-1; possible D gene TRBD1, 6 bases. V was cut by 6 bases and J by 3 bases, with 14 bases left in between. The CDR3 extends over 14 amino acids. Per germline, CDR1 SGHAT and CDR2 FQNNGV. Here the CDR3 reads CASRGGHPYTEAFF. DNA for the CDR3: TGTGCCAGCAGGGGGGGGCACCCTTACACTGAAGCTTTCTTT.

This chain connects TRBV5-1 to TRBJ1-3, with TRBD1 matching 7 bases. Germline V CDR1 and CDR2: SGHRS, YFSETQ. Losses at the gene ends were 3 bases for V and 1 base for J; bases not matched to a gene: 1. The CDR3 spans 14 residues. This CDR3 is CASSSTGSGNTIYF. As DNA, the CDR3 is TGCGCCAGCAGCTCGACAGGGTCTGGAAACACCATATATTTT.

The chain joins TRBV5-6 to TRBJ2-1; the match to TRBD2 covers 9 bases. Looked up from germline, CDR1 is SGHDT and CDR2 is YYEEEE. The V segment lost 3 bases and the J segment 1 base; nucleotides outside the gene matches: 5. The CDR3 totals 16 residues. The CDR3 sequence: CASSSGLAGSYNEQFF. The CDR3 DNA reads TGTGCCAGCAGCTCGGGGCTAGCGGGATCCTACAATGAGCAGTTCTTC.

V and J are TRBV5-1 and TRBJ1-2; weak D call: TRBD1 (6 bases). CDR3 length: 16 residues. Germline V gene sequence: CDR1 SGHRS, CDR2 YFSETQ. V lost 4 bases and J lost 6, with 22 bases in between. The CDR3 DNA is TGCGCCAGCAGCCCATTCATGGGGGACAACTCCCATGGCTACACCTTC. Its protein product is CASSPFMGDNSHGYTF.

CDR3 DNA sequence: TGTGCCAGCAGCGGACAGGGAGACAATGAGCAGTTCTTC. Translating gives CASSGQGDNEQFF. The V gene is TRBV27, the J gene TRBJ2-1, with TRBD1 matching 8 bases. The CDR3 has 13 amino acids. The germline V gene has CDR1 MNHEY and CDR2 SMNVEV (reference sequence). Trimming cost V 6 bases and J 5 bases; bases outside gene matches: 3.

The chain uses TRBV7-9 and TRBJ2-1, with 8 positions matching TRBD1. The germline V gene encodes CDR1 SEHNR and CDR2 FQNEAQ (reference sequence). The junction had 8 bases not matched to a gene; V was cut back by 5 bases and J by 8 bases. The CDR3 extends over 14 amino acids. CDR3 in amino acids: CASSGLTGEDEQFF. In DNA, the CDR3 is TGTGCCAGCAGCGGCCTGACAGGGGAGGATGAGCAGTTCTTC.

CDR3 nucleotides: TGCGCCAGCAGCTTGGGGGAGTCTGGTCAGCCCCAGCATTTT. It encodes CASSLGESGQPQHF. The chain couples TRBV5-1 to TRBJ1-5; D gene uncertain. This CDR3 spans 14 amino acids. The ends were cut back, 0 bases at V and 6 bases at J, with 10 bases in the middle. From germline, CDR1 is SGHRS and CDR2 YFSETQ.

This clone was counted between two and nine times. This sequence joins TRBV7-2 and TRBJ2-7, with D unclear. Trimming left V 2 bases short and J 0 bases short, with 8 bases between. The germline CDR1 and CDR2 sequences are SGHTA and FQGNSA. CDR3 size: 14 residues. CDR3 sequence: CASSLSAGSYEQYF. Written as DNA, the CDR3 is TGTGCCAGCAGCTTAAGTGCAGGCTCCTACGAGCAGTACTTC.